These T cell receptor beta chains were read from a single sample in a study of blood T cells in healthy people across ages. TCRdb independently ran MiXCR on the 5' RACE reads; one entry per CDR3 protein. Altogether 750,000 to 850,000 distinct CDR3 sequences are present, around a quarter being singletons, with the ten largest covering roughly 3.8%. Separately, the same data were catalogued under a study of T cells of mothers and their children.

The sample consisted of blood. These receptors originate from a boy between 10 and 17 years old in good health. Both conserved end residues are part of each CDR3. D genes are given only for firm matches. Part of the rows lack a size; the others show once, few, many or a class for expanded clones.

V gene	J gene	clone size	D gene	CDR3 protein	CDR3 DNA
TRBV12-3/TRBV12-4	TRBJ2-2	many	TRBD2	CASSPPAGLTGELFF	TGTGCCAGCAGCCCTCCAGCGGGGCTTACCGGGGAGCTGTTTTTT
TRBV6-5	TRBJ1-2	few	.	CASSYRGRDNYGYTF	TGTGCCAGCAGTTACCGGGGCAGGGACAACTATGGCTACACCTTC
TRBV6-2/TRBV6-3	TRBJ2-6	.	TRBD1	CASSGQGRSGANVLTF	TGTGCCAGCAGTGGACAGGGCCGCTCTGGGGCCAACGTCCTGACTTTC
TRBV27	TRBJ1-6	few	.	CASSYGPNSPLHF	TGTGCCAGCAGTTATGGACCTAATTCACCCCTCCACTTT
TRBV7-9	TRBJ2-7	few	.	CASSNRQEAYSYEQYF	TGTGCCAGCAGCAACAGACAGGAGGCCTACTCCTACGAGCAGTACTTC
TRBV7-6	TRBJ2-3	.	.	CASSLELGSTDTQYF	TGTGCCAGCAGCTTAGAATTGGGGTCAACAGATACGCAGTATTTT
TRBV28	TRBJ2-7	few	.	CASSLSESAQQYF	TGTGCCAGCAGTTTATCGGAAAGTGCACAGCAGTACTTC
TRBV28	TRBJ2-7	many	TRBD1	CASSLWGQGTSYEQYF	TGTGCCAGCAGTTTATGGGGACAGGGAACCTCCTACGAGCAGTACTTC
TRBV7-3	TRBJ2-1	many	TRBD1	CASSYTTGLGGNEQFF	TGTGCCAGCAGCTACACGACAGGGTTGGGTGGGAATGAGCAGTTCTTC
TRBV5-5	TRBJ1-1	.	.	CASRPVGGRMNTEAFF	TGTGCCAGCAGGCCCGTGGGGGGGCGGATGAACACTGAAGCTTTCTTT
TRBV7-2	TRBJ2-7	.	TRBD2	CASSLAASGALLREQYF	TGTGCCAGCAGCTTAGCGGCTAGCGGGGCCTTACTTCGCGAGCAGTACTTC
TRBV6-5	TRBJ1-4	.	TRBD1	CASSYSRSQGGADEKLFF	TGTGCCAGCAGTTACTCGCGCTCCCAAGGGGGCGCAGATGAAAAACTGTTTTTT
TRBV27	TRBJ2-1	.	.	CASSFEGISSYNEQFF	TGTGCCAGCAGCTTCGAGGGGATAAGCTCCTACAATGAGCAGTTCTTC
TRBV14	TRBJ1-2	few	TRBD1	CVGQGRRGYTF	TGTGTCGGACAGGGGCGGCGTGGCTACACCTTC
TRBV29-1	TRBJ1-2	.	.	CSVERRLANYGYTF	TGCAGCGTTGAACGACGGCTCGCTAACTATGGCTACACCTTC
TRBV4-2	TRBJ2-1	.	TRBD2	CASSQDEGVAGALGNEQLF	TGTGCCAGCAGCCAAGATGAAGGGGTAGCGGGAGCTCTTGGGAATGAGCAGCTCTTC
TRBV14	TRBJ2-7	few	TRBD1	CASSLVDRVFKQYF	TGTGCCAGCAGCCTCGTAGACAGGGTTTTCAAGCAGTACTTC
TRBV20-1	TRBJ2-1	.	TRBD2	CSAISGRGANEQFF	TGCAGTGCCATTAGCGGGAGAGGGGCCAATGAGCAGTTCTTC
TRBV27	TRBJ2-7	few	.	CASSLRSRGYEQYF	TGTGCCAGCAGTTTAAGGTCCAGGGGCTACGAGCAGTACTTC
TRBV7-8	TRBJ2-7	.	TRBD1	CASSLDRAPYEQYF	TGTGCCAGCAGTTTGGACAGGGCCCCCTACGAGCAGTACTTC
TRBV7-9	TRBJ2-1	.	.	CASSPPMVNEQFF	TGTGCCAGCAGCCCGCCAATGGTTAATGAGCAGTTCTTC
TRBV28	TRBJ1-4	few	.	CASSLISTTNEKLFF	TGTGCCAGCAGTTTAATCAGTACAACTAATGAAAAACTGTTTTTT
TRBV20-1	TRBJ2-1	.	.	CSAIDPYWGQGYNEQFF	TGCAGTGCTATCGATCCTTATTGGGGCCAGGGTTACAATGAGCAGTTCTTC
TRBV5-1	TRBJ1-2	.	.	CASSPGSGSNYGYTF	TGCGCCAGCAGCCCGGGGTCAGGATCAAACTATGGCTACACCTTC
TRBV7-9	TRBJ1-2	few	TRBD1	CASSLTGDPYGYTF	TGTGCCAGCAGCTTAACAGGGGATCCCTATGGCTACACCTTC
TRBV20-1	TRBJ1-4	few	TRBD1	CSAARQGNEKLFF	TGCAGTGCTGCGAGACAGGGGAACGAAAAACTGTTTTTT
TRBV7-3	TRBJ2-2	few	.	CASSPTSGGPRGELFF	TGTGCCAGCAGCCCCACATCCGGGGGGCCGAGAGGGGAGCTGTTTTTT
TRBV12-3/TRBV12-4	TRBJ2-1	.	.	CASSLATPDEQFF	TGTGCCAGCAGTTTAGCTACCCCTGATGAGCAGTTCTTC
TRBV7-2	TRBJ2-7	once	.	CASSQFGGGQYF	TGTGCCAGCAGTCAATTCGGGGGCGGGCAGTACTTC
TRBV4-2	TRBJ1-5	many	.	CASSQDSGSNQPQHF	TGTGCCAGCAGCCAAGATTCGGGTAGCAATCAGCCCCAGCATTTT
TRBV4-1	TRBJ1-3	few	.	CASSQGYFSGNTIYF	TGCGCCAGCAGCCAAGGTTATTTCTCTGGAAACACCATATATTTT
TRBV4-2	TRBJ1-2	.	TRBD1	CASRLTGGHGYTF	TGTGCCAGCAGGCTGACAGGGGGGCATGGCTACACCTTC
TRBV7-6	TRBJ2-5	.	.	CASSLWQPETQYF	TGTGCCAGCAGCTTATGGCAGCCGGAGACCCAGTACTTC
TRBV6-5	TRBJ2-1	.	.	CASSPGTAYYNEQFF	TGTGCCAGCAGTCCCGGGACTGCTTACTACAATGAGCAGTTCTTC